This TCR beta chain emerged from a study of shared T cell receptors in the human thymus. V lost 0 bases and J 3 bases, leaving 16 bases between the germline ends. The CDR3 extends over 17 amino acids. In germline, CDR1 is KGHSY, CDR2 FQNENV. Produced via immunoSEQ multiplex PCR; TCRdb's table is partial and in-frame only. The sample shows some 400,000 clones, about 95% of them seen only once. Sequencing used thymocytes. The chain links TRBV16 to TRBJ2-3, with D maybe TRBD1 (6 bases). The sequence came from a human donor. CDR3 in amino acids: CASSQSRRTRGTDTQYF. Written as DNA, the CDR3 is TGTGCCAGCAGCCAATCGAGACGAACGAGGGGGACAGATACGCAGTATTTT.